The 21 T cell receptor beta chains reported below all come from one sample, sequenced in a study of regulatory T cells in long-lasting Graves disease. For TCR beta, libraries came from iRepertoire HTBI primers and Arm-PCR of CDR3 regions. TCRdb passed the multiplex PCR reads through MiXCR, listing each CDR3 protein once. This table holds under 300,000 distinct CDR3 sequences, about 17% found once. Time point meaning: newly diagnosed GD, antithyroid drugs for less than 3 months. Following extraction of RNA from PBMCs, that RNA was used to make the TCR library. Sequencing used peripheral blood mononuclear cells (PBMCs), obtained at new diagnosis, from a patient treated with antithyroid drugs. Receptor source: a female donor with Graves disease.

This clonotype was recorded a few times. CDR3 region: CSARAPFGTGAGDTEAFF. DNA for the CDR3: TGCAGTGCTAGAGCTCCGTTCGGGACAGGGGCTGGGGACACTGAAGCTTTCTTT. This chain connects TRBV20-1 to TRBJ1-1, with 10 bases matching TRBD1. The germline gives CDR1 DFQATT, CDR2 SNEGSKA (reference sequence). The CDR3 has 18 amino acids. V lost 1 base and J lost 3; bases outside the gene matches: 14.

This clonotype was found a few times. This rearrangement joins TRBV6-1 to TRBJ1-5, with 9 bases fitting TRBD1. V was clipped by 7 bases and J by 9 bases; unmatched bases: 13. CDR1 and CDR2 (germline): MNHNS, SASEGT. The CDR3 loop spans 15 amino acids. The CDR3 is CASTPGQGIVRPQHF. For the CDR3, the DNA is TGTGCCAGCACACCGGGACAGGGAATTGTCCGGCCCCAGCATTTT.

Many counts were recorded for this clonotype. The genes are TRBV2 and TRBJ2-7; 8 nucleotides match TRBD2. CDR3 length equals 14 residues. From germline, CDR1 is SNHLY and CDR2 FYNNEI. J was trimmed by 4 bases and V by 9 bases; bases with no gene match: 11. The CDR3 nucleotides are TGTGCCAGGCCGACTAAGCGGGAGATGTACGAGCAGTACTTC. It codes for CARPTKREMYEQYF. The complete variable domain, with remaining parts taken from reference TRBV2 and TRBJ2-7, reads EPEVTQTPSHQVTQMGQEVILRCVPISNHLYFYWYRQILGQKVEFLVSFYNNEISEKSEIFDDQFSVERPDGSNFTLKIRSTKLEDSAMYFCARPTKREMYEQYFGPGTRLTVT.

This clonotype was picked up many times. This rearrangement joins TRBV14 to TRBJ1-2; no clear D. Trimming removed 3 bases at V and 6 bases at J, with 8 bases between. This CDR3 comprises 12 residues. CDR1 is SGHDN, CDR2 FVKESK, per germline. CDR3 residues: CASSQDFNGYTF. DNA for the CDR3: TGTGCCAGCAGCCAGGATTTTAATGGCTACACCTTC.

The rearrangement uses TRBV29-1 and TRBJ1-4, with unresolved D. CDR3 length: 12 residues. Germline V lookup: CDR1 SQVTM, CDR2 ANQGSEA. The ends were cut back, 3 bases at V and 5 bases at J, with 7 bases in the middle. The DNA for the CDR3 is TGCAGCGTTGAGGTCGACAATGAAAAACTGTTTTTT. This codes for CSVEVDNEKLFF.

This clonotype was seen ten or more times. J is TRBJ2-2 and V is TRBV27, with D possibly TRBD2 on 5 matching bases. Deletions cut 3 bases from V and 0 bases from J, with 8 bases between. The CDR3 covers 15 residues. Germline values: CDR1 MNHEY, CDR2 SMNVEV (reference sequence). The CDR3 reads CASSFGGPNTGELFF. The CDR3 DNA reads TGTGCCAGCAGTTTCGGCGGGCCGAACACCGGGGAGCTGTTTTTT.

The sample holds a few counts of this clonotype. This chain connects TRBV19 to TRBJ2-2; 7 bases are a match to TRBD1. This CDR3 has 15 amino acids. V lost 6 bases, J lost 3 bases, and 7 bases stayed unmatched. Germline values: CDR1 LNHDA, CDR2 SQIVND (reference sequence). CDR3 nucleotide sequence: TGTGCCAGTAGCCCAACCGGGACAGACACCGGGGAGCTGTTTTTT. As protein: CASSPTGTDTGELFF.

This clonotype has a count of ten or more. This chain joins TRBV30 and TRBJ1-3; D gene unclear. The V gene lost 0 bases and the J gene lost 1 base, with 1 base spanning the gap. The length of the CDR3 is 12 residues. Germline V gene lookup returns CDR1 GTSNPN and CDR2 SVGIG (reference sequence). The CDR3 protein is CAWSVSGNTIYF. DNA for the CDR3: TGTGCCTGGAGTGTATCTGGAAACACCATATATTTT.

In this sample, this clonotype turned up many times. The chain links TRBV11-2 to TRBJ1-1; no firm D call. Germline V gives CDR1 SGHAT, CDR2 FQNNGV. V lost 2 bases, J lost 4 bases, and 14 bases lay in between. The CDR3 extends over 15 amino acids. The CDR3 DNA follows: TGTGCCAGCAGCTTAATGTTAACGGGCCGCACTGAAGCTTTCTTT. Translated: CASSLMLTGRTEAFF.

This clonotype was found a few times. This chain links TRBV7-3 with TRBJ2-2; no firm D call. Germline values: CDR1 SGHTA, CDR2 FQGTGA. The CDR3 is made up of 14 amino acids. Trimming took 1 base from V and 1 from J, leaving 4 bases between them. The CDR3 reads CASSLIWNTGELFF. The CDR3 nucleotides are TGTGCCAGCAGCTTAATTTGGAACACCGGGGAGCTGTTTTTT.

This clonotype was seen repeatedly, ten times or more. The V call is TRBV4-3, the J call TRBJ2-2; 10 bases are shared with TRBD2. Trimming at V came to 0 bases and at J to 5 bases, leaving 3 bases not matched to a gene. CDR1 is LGHNA, CDR2 YSLEER, per germline. The CDR3 totals 16 residues. The CDR3 DNA reads TGCGCCAGCAGCCAAGAGGCTAGCGGGAGTACCGGGGAGCTGTTTTTT. It specifies CASSQEASGSTGELFF.

The chain has TRBV24-1 and TRBJ2-1; 16 positions agree with TRBD2. With V trimmed by 5 bases and J by 2 bases, 5 bases remained unmatched. CDR1 is KGHDR, CDR2 SFDVKD, per germline. The CDR3 covers 18 residues. The CDR3 spells CATSGGTSGRGPYNEQFF. CDR3 DNA: TGTGCCACCAGTGGCGGGACTAGCGGGAGGGGCCCCTACAATGAGCAGTTCTTC.

This clonotype occurred a few times. The J gene is TRBJ2-3, the V gene TRBV11-1, with D perhaps TRBD2 (5 bases). The J call may be mistaken, given a closer DNA end match to TRBJ2-1. The CDR3 sequence is 14 residues long. CDR1 is SGHAT and CDR2 is FQDESV in the germline V gene (reference sequence). The CDR3 loop is CASSLGGSQFEQFF. CDR3 DNA sequence: TGTGCCAGCAGCTTAGGTGGGAGTCAGTTTGAGCAGTTCTTC.

For this clonotype: This likely traces to a read error, being one base from a far larger clone. The rearrangement uses TRBV2 and TRBJ1-1, with 8 nucleotides matching TRBD1. This CDR3 has 13 amino acids. Germline V gene data show CDR1 as SNHLY and CDR2 as FYNNEI. With V trimmed by 5 bases and J by 6 bases, 5 bases remained unmatched. In DNA form, the CDR3 reads TGTGCCAGCAGTACAGGGGGGGAGTCTGAAGCTTTCTTT. Protein: CASSTGGESEAFF.

This clonotype was recorded many times. This chain connects TRBV7-9 to TRBJ2-2, with D perhaps TRBD2 (6 bases). This CDR3 has 15 amino acids. Trimming shortened V by 5 bases and J by 2 bases, and 12 bases separated the two germline ends. The V gene's germline CDR1 is SEHNR and CDR2 FQNEAQ (reference sequence). In DNA, the CDR3 is TGTGCCAGCAGCCAGACGGGAGCCAACACCGGGGAGCTGTTTTTT. It encodes CASSQTGANTGELFF.

This clonotype appeared many times. V gene TRBV20-1 combines with J gene TRBJ1-2; D not resolved. The CDR3 extends over 13 amino acids. V shed 0 bases and J shed 3 bases, with 8 bases lying between them. CDR1 and CDR2 (germline): DFQATT, SNEGSKA (reference sequence). The CDR3: CSAREEVDYGYTF. CDR3 in DNA: TGCAGTGCTAGAGAAGAGGTTGACTATGGCTACACCTTC.

There are many counts of this clonotype. The chain combines TRBV27 with TRBJ2-7, with D uncertain. With 8 bases removed from V and 3 bases from J, the gap between germline ends came to 11 bases. This CDR3 comprises 12 residues. Germline CDR1 is MNHEY and CDR2 is SMNVEV (reference sequence). The CDR3: CASSPKGYEQYF. The CDR3 nucleotides read TGTGCCAGCTCCCCAAAGGGCTACGAGCAGTACTTC.

Worth noting for this clonotype: A far larger clone is only one base removed, so a read error is likely. J is TRBJ2-7 and V is TRBV11-2, with D unresolved. Judging by the DNA end, TRBJ2-3 fits better; the J call may be wrong. The CDR3 is made up of 14 amino acids. The germline V gene has CDR1 SGHAT and CDR2 FQNNGV. The CDR3 DNA reads as TGTGTCAGCAGCTTAGATCGCCCCCCAGATACGCAGTATTTT. It encodes CVSSLDRPPDTQYF.

In this sample, this clonotype turned up many times. The J gene is TRBJ2-7, the V gene TRBV20-1, with D possibly being TRBD1 or TRBD2 (5 bases each). V was cut by 3 bases and J by 5 bases, with 11 bases left in between. The CDR3 has 12 amino acids. Germline V gives CDR1 DFQATT, CDR2 SNEGSKA (reference sequence). CDR3 DNA: TGCAGTGCTAGCGGGACGGTCAACGAGCAGTACTTC. This encodes CSASGTVNEQYF.

J is TRBJ1-4 and V is TRBV9; the match to TRBD1 covers 9 bases. Trimming took 3 bases from V and 7 from J; bases not matched to a gene: 4. This CDR3 is 14 amino acids long. CDR1 and CDR2 (germline): SGDLS, YYNGEE. The CDR3 DNA follows: TGTGCCAGCAGCGGTCTACAGGGGGCTGAAAAACTGTTTTTT. Translation gives CASSGLQGAEKLFF.

Ten or more counts support this clonotype. The genes are TRBV5-4 and TRBJ2-5; possible D gene TRBD2, 6 bases. CDR1 SGHNT and CDR2 YYREEE come from the germline V gene (reference sequence). V was shortened by 7 bases and J by 5 bases, with 21 bases between the two germline ends. The CDR3 loop spans 15 amino acids. CDR3 sequence reads: CASSKPGLQGETQYF. CDR3 nucleotides: TGTGCCAGCTCTAAACCGGGACTTCAAGGCGAGACCCAGTACTTC.